This TCR beta chain appears in the sequencing data of a study of vaccination and CD4 T cells after COVID-19. The Oncomine TCR Beta short-read assay was applied to DNA of cultured CD4+ T cells. TCRdb reanalysed the PCR reads using MiXCR and keeps one entry per CDR3 protein. Here the sample spans 25,000 to 30,000 distinct CDR3 sequences, approximately 41% being singletons. The V gene's germline CDR1 is ENHRY and CDR2 SYGVKD. The V and J ends lost 6 bases and 0 bases, in that order; junction bases with no gene match: 8. The CDR3 is made up of 18 amino acids. Concerning this clonotype: Its antigen is unidentified.

Time point in this sample: late sampling 161 to 241 days after vaccination in three convalescent patients. Regarding treatment: roughly nine-day PBMC culture with coronavirus spike peptide pools or control peptides (ViraFEST assay). The sample was CD4+ T cells from blood, cultured in vitro, taken about 7 months after SARS-CoV-2 vaccination. V is TRBV10-3 and J is TRBJ2-6; 10 positions agree with TRBD2. The source is a human donor who had recovered from COVID-19. The CDR3 DNA sequence: TGTGCCATCAGCCCTCGAGCGGGAGGGAGCTCTGGGGCCAACGTCCTGACTTTC. This sequence encodes CAISPRAGGSSGANVLTF.